The sequence of this T cell receptor (beta chain) was determined in a study of Graves' ophthalmopathy and Graves' hyperthyroidism. Study-level points and caveats: Blood also contained most of the expanded thyroid clonotypes above 0.001 frequency.

For repertoire sequencing, the TCR beta CDR3 regions were amplified from RNA transcripts. Investigators did first-round RT-PCR with HTBI primers, then second-round multiplex PCR. TCRdb recomputed calls from the multiplex PCR reads with MiXCR, one row per CDR3 protein. The table includes around 1.1 million distinct CDR3 sequences, 36% detected once. Newly diagnosed, the hyperthyroidism patients had under 2 months' duration and were aged 18 to 65. Patients with other autoimmune diseases, uncontrolled infections, pregnancy or lactation were excluded. Clinical symptoms, serum thyroxine, TRAb, thyroid ultrasound and orbital computed tomography were relied on for diagnosis. This clonotype has just a few counts. Its target is unknown. CDR1 and CDR2 (germline): SGDLS, YYNGEE. CDR3 length: 15 residues. V was pared by 1 base and J by 0 bases, with 10 bases between.

Sequences were obtained from peripheral blood or thyroid tissue (not recorded which). This clonotype originated in an adult man with Graves' hyperthyroidism. This chain uses TRBV9 with TRBJ2-5; D uncertain. CDR3 nucleotides: TGTGCCAGCAGCGTACGGCAGAGTCACCAAGAGACCCAGTACTTC. Amino acid sequence: CASSVRQSHQETQYF.